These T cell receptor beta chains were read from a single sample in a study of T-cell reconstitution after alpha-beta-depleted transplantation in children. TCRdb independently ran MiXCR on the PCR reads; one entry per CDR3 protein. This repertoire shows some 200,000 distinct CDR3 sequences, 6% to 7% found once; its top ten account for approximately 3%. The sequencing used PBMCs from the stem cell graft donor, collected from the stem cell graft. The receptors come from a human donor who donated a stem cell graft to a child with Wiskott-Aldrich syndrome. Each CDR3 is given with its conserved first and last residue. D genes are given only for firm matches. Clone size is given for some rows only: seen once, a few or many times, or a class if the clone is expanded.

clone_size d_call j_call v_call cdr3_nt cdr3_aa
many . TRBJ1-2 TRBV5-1 TGCGCCAGCAGCTTGGAAGGGGATGGCTACACCTTC CASSLEGDGYTF
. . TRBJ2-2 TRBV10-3 TGTGCCATCAGCTTTGGACAGCTCACCGGGGAGCTGTTTTTT CAISFGQLTGELFF
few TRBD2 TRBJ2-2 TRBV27 TGTGCCAGCAGCCTCGGGAGGCGAACCGGGGAGCTGTTTTTT CASSLGRRTGELFF
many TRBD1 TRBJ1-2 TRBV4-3 TGCGCCAGCAGCCAAGATCGAGGGACAGCATTTTCTAACTATGGCTACACCTTC CASSQDRGTAFSNYGYTF
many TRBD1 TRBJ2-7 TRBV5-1 TGCGCCAGCAGCTTGGCCCTCTTCTCGACAGGGGTCGACGAGCAGTACTTC CASSLALFSTGVDEQYF
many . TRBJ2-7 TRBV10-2 TGCGCCAGCAGATCCGGGACCCTTTACGAGCAGTACTTC CASRSGTLYEQYF
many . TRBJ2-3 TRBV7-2 TGTGCCAGCAGCTTCGAACAGGGTGCCACAGATACGCAGTATTTT CASSFEQGATDTQYF
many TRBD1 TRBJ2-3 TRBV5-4 TGTGCCAGCAGCTTGCGGGGACAGGGTATGGATACGCAGTATTTT CASSLRGQGMDTQYF
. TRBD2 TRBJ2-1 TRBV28 TGTGCCAGCAGTTTATATCGGGGGGGGTTGAATGAGCAGTCCTTC CASSLYRGGLNEQSF
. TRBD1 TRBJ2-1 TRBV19 TGTGCCAGCCATGACAGGGTCTCCTACAATGAGCAGTTCTTC CASHDRVSYNEQFF
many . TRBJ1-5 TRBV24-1 TGTGCCACCAGTGATTCCGACAGGACTAGCAATCAGCCCCAGCATTTT CATSDSDRTSNQPQHF
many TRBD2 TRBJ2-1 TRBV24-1 TGTGCCACCAGTGATTTGGCGGGAGGGCCCGGGTATGAGCAGTTCTTC CATSDLAGGPGYEQFF
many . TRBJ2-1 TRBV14 TGTGCCAGCAGCGAGGGACTGTTTAATGAGCAGTTCTTC CASSEGLFNEQFF
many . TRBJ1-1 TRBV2 TGTGCCAGCAGTCCAGCTCGTCGAAACACTGAAGCTTTCTTT CASSPARRNTEAFF
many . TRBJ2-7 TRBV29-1 TGCAGCGTTGAGGGCGTGAGCTCCTACGAGCAGTACTTC CSVEGVSSYEQYF
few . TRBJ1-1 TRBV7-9 TGTGCCAGCAGCTTAGGAGGCCGGGAGAACACTGAAGCTTTCTTT CASSLGGRENTEAFF
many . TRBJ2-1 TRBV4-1 TGCGCCAGCAGCCAAGAGGGGCATGGACAGCGACAAGACAATGAGCAGTTCTTC CASSQEGHGQRQDNEQFF
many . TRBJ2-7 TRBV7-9 TGTGCCAGCAGCCGGACCCCCTACGAGCAGTACTTC CASSRTPYEQYF
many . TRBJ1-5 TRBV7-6 TGTGCCAGCAGCCCGGGATCCGGAGGTGGCCAGCCCCAGCATTTT CASSPGSGGGQPQHF
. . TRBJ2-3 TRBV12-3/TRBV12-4 TGTGCCAGCAGCCAGATAACGCAGTATTTT CASSQITQYF
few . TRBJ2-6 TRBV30 TGTGCCTGGACAGTCATACACTCTGGGGCCAACGTCCTGACTTTC CAWTVIHSGANVLTF
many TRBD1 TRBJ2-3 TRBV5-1 TGCGCCAGCAGCTTGACAGGGGGCTTACATTTT CASSLTGGLHF
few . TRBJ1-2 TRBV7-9 TGTGCCAGCAGCGGGGGCGGTGGCTACACCTTC CASSGGGGYTF
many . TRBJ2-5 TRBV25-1 TGTGCCAGCAGTGCGTGGGGGCAGGAGACCCAGTACTTC CASSAWGQETQYF
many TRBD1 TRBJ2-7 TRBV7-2 TGTGCCAGCAGCTTAGGGCGCAGGGGGATCAAGCAGTACTTC CASSLGRRGIKQYF
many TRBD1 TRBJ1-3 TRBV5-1 TGCGCCAGCAGCTTGACCGGTGGACAGGGAGGAATCGTGGGAAACACCATATATTTT CASSLTGGQGGIVGNTIYF
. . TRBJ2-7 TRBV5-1 TGCGCCAGCAGTTTGGCAGGGTATAACTCCTACGAGCAGTACTTC CASSLAGYNSYEQYF
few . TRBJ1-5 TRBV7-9 TGTGCCAGCAGCGACCGCAGGGGAAATCAGCCCCAGCATTTT CASSDRRGNQPQHF
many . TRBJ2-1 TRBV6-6 TGTGCCAGCAGTTACTATGAAGGCAATGAGCAGTTCTTC CASSYYEGNEQFF
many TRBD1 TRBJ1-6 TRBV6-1 TGTGCCAGCAGTGAGACAGGGCGGGCTTCACCCCTCCACTTT CASSETGRASPLHF
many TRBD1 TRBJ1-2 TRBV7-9 TGTGCCAGCAAAAAGGGACAGGGAGGGTATGGCTACACCTTC CASKKGQGGYGYTF
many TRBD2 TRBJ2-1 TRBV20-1 TGCAGTGCTGCTACTAGCGACTCCTACAATGAGCAGTTCTTC CSAATSDSYNEQFF
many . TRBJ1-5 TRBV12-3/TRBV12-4 TGTGCCAGCAGTTTTGCAGCCGGCAATCAGCCCCAGCATTTT CASSFAAGNQPQHF
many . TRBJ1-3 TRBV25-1 TGTGCCAGCAGTGGAGTGGGGAACACCATATATTTT CASSGVGNTIYF
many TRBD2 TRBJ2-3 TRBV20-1 TGCAGTGCTCCTAGCGGGGGCACAGATACGCAGTATTTT CSAPSGGTDTQYF
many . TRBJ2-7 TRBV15 TGTGCCACCAGCAGAGATAGGGGGACGGACCCGTGCTTC CATSRDRGTDPCF
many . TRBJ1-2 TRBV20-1 TGCAGTGCTAGCGGGATGGCCAACTATGGCTACACCTTC CSASGMANYGYTF
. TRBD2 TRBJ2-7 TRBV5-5 TGTGCCAGCAGCCGGACTAGCGGGGCCTACGAGCAGTACTTC CASSRTSGAYEQYF
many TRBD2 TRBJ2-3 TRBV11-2 TGTGCCAGCAGCGGTAAACCCGGGACTAGCGGGATGGCAGAGGTCACAGATACGCAGTATTTT CASSGKPGTSGMAEVTDTQYF
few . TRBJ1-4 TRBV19 TGTGCCAGTAGTCCCGGGACCGAGTCCGAAAAACTGTTTTTT CASSPGTESEKLFF
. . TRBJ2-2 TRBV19 TGTGCCAGTGGGAAGCTAGCCATATACACCGGGGAGCTGTTTTTT CASGKLAIYTGELFF
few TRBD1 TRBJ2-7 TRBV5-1 TGCGCCAGCAGCTTGGTCGCAGGGGGCGCTCCGTCCTACGAGCAGTACTTC CASSLVAGGAPSYEQYF
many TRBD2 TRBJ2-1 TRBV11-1 TGTGCCAGCAGCTTGAGATCTAGCGGGAGACATCTTGGCAATGAGCAGTTCTTC CASSLRSSGRHLGNEQFF